This T cell receptor (beta chain) stems from a study of TIL therapy for anti-PD-1-resistant metastatic lung cancer. Overall study: Median tumor PD-L1 proportion score was under 7.5%. Half of patients were current or former smokers. Findings and caveats of the study: The cohort had more treatment-naive, never-smoker and oncogene-addicted patients than typical.

The sample's time point: pre-treatment sample, taken before nivolumab and TIL therapy. Most excised metastases sampled were pleural nodules or supraclavicular lymph nodes. This was the immunoSEQ v3 assay. Sequencing depth was 2 million to 2.5 million read pairs for survey level, roughly 5-6 million for deep. The data were produced by immunoSEQ multiplex PCR, yet TCRdb's version contains in-frame clones alone and is incomplete. The sample carries 9,000 to 9,500 clones, approximately 83% recorded once. For this clone: Its matching antigen is unknown.

The sample consisted of tumor tissue, taken at baseline. The source of this sequence is a person between 30 and 79 years old with non-small cell lung cancer.

CDR3 in amino acids: CASSLTSGSWETQYF. Here the CDR3 DNA reads TGTGCCAGCAGCTTGACTAGCGGGAGTTGGGAGACCCAGTACTTC. V and J are TRBV7-3 and TRBJ2-5, with TRBD2 matching 12 bases. Germline CDR1 reads SGHTA; CDR2 reads FQGTGA. The V segment lost 3 bases and the J segment 5 bases; nucleotides outside the gene matches: 4. CDR3 length equals 15 residues.